This T cell receptor (beta chain) was captured by sequencing in a study of shared clonotypes between healthy human individuals (dated by TCRdb to between 2020 and 2021). About the full investigation: A few men and a couple of women, aged 18 to 49 years, made up the cohort. To estimate repertoire size and how much clonotype sharing occurs between individuals, the study deeply sequenced the blood TCR repertoires of about five healthy adults. For each donor, three plates each were used for CD4 naive and CD4 memory, two plates were used for CD8 naive, and one plate was used for CD8 memory. Between about 0.9 and 8.9 billion PBMCs per donor were obtained by leukapheresis. To increase sequencing depth and limit assay-specific biases, TCR repertoire library preparation and sequencing were carried out by different laboratories using diverse techniques.

Concerning this clone itself: The antigen it binds to is not known. No much larger clone is present one base from it, and per-base qualities are unavailable.

Using the deep immunoSEQ assay, TCR CDR3 regions were amplified from genomic DNA by multiplex PCR. Extracted genomic DNA from each cell subset was distributed evenly across all wells of several immunoSEQ 96-well plates, and each plate was treated as a replicate. Each replicate PCR for sorted subsets received about 180 ng genomic DNA, equal to 28,000 or so T cell genomes. Purified libraries were quantified with a Qubit 3.0 fluorometer, sized on a Bioanalyzer 2100, and re-quantified with the KAPA Library Quantification kit. A separate single-read 150-cycle Illumina NextSeq 550 flow cell was used to sequence each immunoSEQ 96-well plate. In the source study's methods: The immunoSEQ output contained only junctional sequences without quality scores, so filtering could not match that applied to full-length reads. To assign V/J genes and CDR3, sequences were annotated against IMGT germline references using PyIR, a Python wrapper for IgBLAST v1.9. Reads were filtered out if the reads had weak V/J assignments (E-value above 1e-6), no CDR3, stop codons, out-of-frame junctions, or ambiguous translated residues. V3J clonotypes were defined as sequences sharing the same inferred V gene, J gene, and CDR3 amino acid sequence. To compute the percentage overlap between repertoires, the number of shared unique clonotypes was divided by the size of the smaller repertoire. Three approaches were used to assess repertoire richness: RTK rarefaction, the Chao1 estimator, and Recon v2.1 estimates of unobserved clonotypes. For all TCRbeta clonotypes obtained by the gDNA method from a few donors, generation probabilities were computed with OLGA. TCRdb stores this immuneACCESS table with in-frame sequences only. Part of the clones is absent; in the studies checked, under half of the shortfall reflects unresolved V genes, and no reason is known for the rest. V and J calls and clone size are as listed in that table; D and trimming were resolved from the DNA. Recorded for this sample are about 1,800,000 clones; about 95% of them occurred a single time. The ten largest clones represent more than 0.95% of the sample.

CD8 naive samples were obtained by positive selection for CCR7 among CD45RO-negative cells, yielding a CD45RA+CCR7+ population from which TemRA cells were excluded. Healthy HIV-negative adults with no recently reported acute infections or vaccinations were included as donors. Every donor was a Caucasian adult living in Nashville, Tennessee, USA. After blood collection by leukapheresis, PBMCs were isolated using Ficoll-Histopaque density gradient centrifugation and then cryopreserved in the vapor phase of liquid nitrogen. Purity and quantity of every magnetically sorted T cell population were checked by analytical flow cytometry. Genomic DNA was isolated from every sorted fraction and measured by UV absorbance on a Nanodrop 2000c. What the authors observed across the whole study: Incomplete sequencing was indicated by rarefaction of sorted-subset datasets, despite the large sequencing depth. Approximately 5% of naive CD4, 3.5% of naive CD8, approximately 2.2% of memory CD4, and roughly 0.4% of memory CD8 clonotypes were shared across a few donors. Only blood was sampled, and tissue TCR repertoires likely differ from those in blood. Clonotypes shared by all four sorted-subset donors showed higher generation probabilities than non-shared clonotypes. The small number of donors limited the genetic and exposure-history diversity represented. Naive subsets generally had larger estimated clonotype richness than memory subsets did. Based on pairwise subsampling, the degree of clonotype sharing among donors was expected to be affected by sequencing depth.

Sequenced material: naive CD8+ T cells sorted from blood. The cell subset or site tag for this specimen amounts to: CD45RA+CCR7+. The clonotype originates from a man between 18 and 35 years old in good health.

The encoded CDR3 is CASNRGQGGGEQYF. The sequence in DNA is TGTGCCAGCAATAGGGGACAGGGGGGCGGAGAGCAGTACTTC. This receptor chain uses TRBV6-6 and TRBJ2-7, and 11 junctional nucleotides match TRBD1. The CDR3 holds 14 amino acids from the cysteine to the phenylalanine. Of all the DNA, just the CDR3 is kept, 42 bases in frame from base 1. CDR1 is given as MNHNY and CDR2 as SVGAGI, both from the germline V gene (reference sequence). V ends up 7 bases short and J 7 bases short, with an unmatched junction base count of 9.